A selection of T cell receptor beta chains follows, all from one sample in a study of blood T cell repertoires in COVID-19. Libraries were prepared by immunoSEQ multiplex PCR; TCRdb keeps only in-frame clonotypes and omits some of them. The top ten clones hold 8.3% of a sample with around 57,000 clones, 85% to 90% of them seen once. The sequencing input was peripheral blood. These receptors were collected from a human donor with active COVID-19. The donor label of this sample is uncertain. Each CDR3 is given with its conserved first and last residue. A D gene is named only where the DNA matches it firmly. Expanded clones are given a class, and other clones once, few, many or no size at all.

D	V	size	J	DNA	CDR3
TRBD2	TRBV6-2/TRBV6-3	.	TRBJ2-7	TGTGCCAGCAGTCGCCTTGCGGGAGGGCCGGGGGAGCAGTACTTC	CASSRLAGGPGEQYF
TRBD1	TRBV19	.	TRBJ2-2	TGTGCCAGTAGTAATAGAGACAGGGCCGGGGAGCTGTTTTTT	CASSNRDRAGELFF
TRBD1	TRBV5-4	.	TRBJ2-3	TGTGCCAGCAGCACGGGACAGGGGGCGCGAGGCCCAGATACGCAGTATTTT	CASSTGQGARGPDTQYF
.	TRBV7-3	.	TRBJ2-7	TGTGCCAGCAGCTTTTCGGGGGGCAACGAGCAGTACTTC	CASSFSGGNEQYF
TRBD1	TRBV27	once	TRBJ1-1	TGTGCCAGCAGTGGGCGGGACAGGAACACTGAAGCTTTCTTT	CASSGRDRNTEAFF
.	TRBV19	.	TRBJ2-7	TGTGCCAGTAGTATAGCTGCCCGGGCCTCCGCTAAAGGGGTCTACGAGCAGTACTTC	CASSIAARASAKGVYEQYF
TRBD2	TRBV28	.	TRBJ2-7	TGTGCCAGCAGCCGACTAGCGGGAGTAAGAGAGCAGTACTTC	CASSRLAGVREQYF
TRBD1	TRBV19	.	TRBJ2-1	TGTGCCAGTAGCTCGGACAGGGGGGAATTGTTGTGGTTCTTC	CASSSDRGELLWFF
TRBD1	TRBV5-1	.	TRBJ1-1	TGCGCCAGCAGCGGGCGGACAGGGGGCTGGACTGAAGCTTTCTTT	CASSGRTGGWTEAFF
TRBD1	TRBV9	.	TRBJ1-2	TGTGCCAGCAGCGAAGGACAGGTAAAAGGCTACACCTTC	CASSEGQVKGYTF
TRBD1	TRBV9	.	TRBJ2-5	TGTGCCAGCAGCGTCGGACAGGGGTCTCAAGAGACCCAGTACTTC	CASSVGQGSQETQYF
TRBD1	TRBV30	.	TRBJ2-5	TGTGCCTGGAGTGGGGTAAACCGGGACAGCCAAGAGACCCAGTACTTC	CAWSGVNRDSQETQYF
TRBD2	TRBV7-9	.	TRBJ2-3	TGTGCCAGCAGCTTAGGCCTAGCGGAGGATACGCAGTATTTT	CASSLGLAEDTQYF
TRBD2	TRBV3-1/TRBV3-2	.	TRBJ2-1	TGTGCCAGCAGACCCAGGACTAGCCCGAATGAGCAGTTCTTC	CASRPRTSPNEQFF
.	TRBV7-6	.	TRBJ1-4	TGTGCCAGCAGCTTAGAGGCAGGCGTTAGAACTAATGAAAAACTGTTTTTT	CASSLEAGVRTNEKLFF
.	TRBV9	.	TRBJ1-2	TGTGCCAGCAGCCCCCGCGACAGTAATGGCTACACCTTC	CASSPRDSNGYTF
.	TRBV5-1	.	TRBJ1-3	TGCGCCAGCAGCGGGCGGGGGTCTGGAAACACCATATATTTT	CASSGRGSGNTIYF
.	TRBV21-1	.	TRBJ1-6	TGTGCCAGCAGCAAAGGGACAGAATTAACCTATAATTCACCCCTCCACTTT	CASSKGTELTYNSPLHF
TRBD1	TRBV5-8	.	TRBJ1-3	TGTGCCAGCAGCTTCTCACAGGGGATTGGAAACACCATATATTTT	CASSFSQGIGNTIYF
.	TRBV6-2/TRBV6-3	.	TRBJ2-2	TGTGCCAGCAGTTCCTCCAGGGGTGGAACCGGGGAGCTGTTTTTT	CASSSSRGGTGELFF
TRBD2	TRBV11-2	.	TRBJ2-5	TGTGCCAGCAGCTTAGGCGGGAGGAGCGAGACCCAGTACTTC	CASSLGGRSETQYF
.	TRBV30	.	TRBJ1-6	TGTGCCTGGACTTCGGGGTTACCCAATTCACCCCTCCACTTT	CAWTSGLPNSPLHF
TRBD1	TRBV6-2/TRBV6-3	.	TRBJ2-2	TGTGCCAGCAGCGTCCGGACAGGGACGAACACCGGGGAGCTGTTTTTT	CASSVRTGTNTGELFF
.	TRBV28	.	TRBJ1-2	TGTGCCAGCAGTTCCCCCCCGGGGAGGGGCTATGGCTACACCTTC	CASSSPPGRGYGYTF
.	TRBV4-3	.	TRBJ1-2	TGCGCCAGCAGCCCTTCTGGCGGGAACTATGGCTACACCTTC	CASSPSGGNYGYTF
.	TRBV25-1	.	TRBJ2-5	TGTGCCAGCAGTGTCTTGATCAGGGGTGAGCAGTACTTC	CASSVLIRGEQYF
TRBD2	TRBV28	.	TRBJ2-3	TGTGCCAGCAGTTTGACTAGCGGGAGGGTAGATACGCAGTATTTT	CASSLTSGRVDTQYF
.	TRBV18	.	TRBJ1-4	TGTGCCAGCTCACGGTCAGGGAATGAAAAACTGTTTTTT	CASSRSGNEKLFF
TRBD1	TRBV5-1	.	TRBJ2-4	TGCGCCAGCAGCGAAGACAGGGGGCTCGTCAAAAACATTCAGTACTTC	CASSEDRGLVKNIQYF
.	TRBV3-1/TRBV3-2	few	TRBJ1-2	TGTGCCAGCAGCCAAGCTGGGGACTTTTACTATGGCTACACCTTC	CASSQAGDFYYGYTF
.	TRBV4-3	.	TRBJ1-2	TGCGCCAGCAGCCAGGGTCAGGGAGGGGGAAGGGACTATGGCTACACCTTC	CASSQGQGGGRDYGYTF
TRBD1	TRBV19	.	TRBJ2-7	TGTGCCAGTAGCCCACAGGGGTATGACGAGCAGTACTTC	CASSPQGYDEQYF
.	TRBV18	few	TRBJ1-6	TGTGCCAGCTCACCGAACGGACTGCCTGCGGGTAATTCACCCCTCCACTTT	CASSPNGLPAGNSPLHF
.	TRBV19	.	TRBJ1-2	TGTGCCAGTACCTTGGACAGACTCTATAACTATGGCTACACCTTC	CASTLDRLYNYGYTF
TRBD1	TRBV5-4	once	TRBJ2-6	TGTGCCAGCAGCGGACAGGGCTCTGGGGCCAACGTCCTGACTTTC	CASSGQGSGANVLTF
.	TRBV9	.	TRBJ1-6	TGTGCCAGCAGTAGACAGCCGAGCTCCTATAATTCACCCCTCCACTTT	CASSRQPSSYNSPLHF
.	TRBV5-4	.	TRBJ2-1	TGTGCCAGCAGCTTGGGACTCAATGAGCAGTTCTTC	CASSLGLNEQFF
TRBD2	TRBV30	once	TRBJ2-3	TGTGCCTGGAGTGTACAGACTAGCGGGACAGATACGCAGTATTTT	CAWSVQTSGTDTQYF
TRBD2	TRBV28	.	TRBJ2-4	TGTGCCAGCAGCGTGACTAGCGGGGGCGGTTTACGGGGGTACTTC	CASSVTSGGGLRGYF
.	TRBV4-2	.	TRBJ2-6	TGTGCCAGCAGCCAAGCAGGGGAGACTGGGGCCAACGTCCTGACTTTC	CASSQAGETGANVLTF
.	TRBV5-1	.	TRBJ2-5	TGCGCCAGCAGCTTGGAGGCAGGGGCGGAGACCCAGTACTTC	CASSLEAGAETQYF
.	TRBV4-3	once	TRBJ2-7	TGCGCCAGCAGCCAAGATGAGAGTGCCTACGAGCAGTACTTC	CASSQDESAYEQYF
.	TRBV7-8	.	TRBJ1-2	TGTGCCAGCAGCCAAACCGAGATTTCGGGTGGCTACACCTTC	CASSQTEISGGYTF